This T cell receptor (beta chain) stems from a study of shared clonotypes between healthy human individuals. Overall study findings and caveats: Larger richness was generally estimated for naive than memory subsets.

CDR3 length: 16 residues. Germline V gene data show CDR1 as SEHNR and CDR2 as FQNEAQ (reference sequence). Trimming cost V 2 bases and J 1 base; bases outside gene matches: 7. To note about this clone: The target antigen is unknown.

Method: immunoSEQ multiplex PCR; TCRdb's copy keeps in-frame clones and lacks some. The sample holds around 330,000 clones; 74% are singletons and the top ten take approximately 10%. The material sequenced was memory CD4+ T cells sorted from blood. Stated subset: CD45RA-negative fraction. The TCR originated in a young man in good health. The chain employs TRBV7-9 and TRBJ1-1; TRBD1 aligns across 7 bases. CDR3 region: CASSLRPGGTNTEAFF. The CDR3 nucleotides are TGTGCCAGCAGCTTAAGGCCAGGGGGTACGAACACTGAAGCTTTCTTT.